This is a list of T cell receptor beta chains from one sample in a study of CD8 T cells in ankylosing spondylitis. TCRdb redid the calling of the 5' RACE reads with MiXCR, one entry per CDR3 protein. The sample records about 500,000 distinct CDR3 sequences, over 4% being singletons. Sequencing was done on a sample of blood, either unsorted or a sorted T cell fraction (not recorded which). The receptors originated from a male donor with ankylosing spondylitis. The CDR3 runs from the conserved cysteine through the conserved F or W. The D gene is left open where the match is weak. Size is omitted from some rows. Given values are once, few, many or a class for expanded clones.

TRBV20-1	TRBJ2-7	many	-	TGCAGTGCTAGGCTCGCGAGACACCTGGGGGAGCAGTACTTC	CSARLARHLGEQYF
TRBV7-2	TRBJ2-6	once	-	TGTGCCAGCAGCTTATCGGTACGGAGCTCTGGGGCCCATGTCCTGACTTTC	CASSLSVRSSGAHVLTF
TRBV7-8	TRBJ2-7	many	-	TGTGCCAGCAGCTTATTTTTGGGTTCCGGTCCCTACGAGCAGTACTTC	CASSLFLGSGPYEQYF
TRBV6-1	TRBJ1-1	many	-	TGTGCCAGCAGTAAACTTACAGGGTCGGGTGGGTTCACTGAAGCTTTCTTT	CASSKLTGSGGFTEAFF
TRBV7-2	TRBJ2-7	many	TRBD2	TGTGCCAGCAGCTTAAAGCTAGCGGGAGGCTCCTACGAGCAGTACTTC	CASSLKLAGGSYEQYF
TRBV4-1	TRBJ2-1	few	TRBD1	TGCGCCAGCAGCCGACCGGGACAGGGGGCTTTTGAGCAGTTCTTC	CASSRPGQGAFEQFF
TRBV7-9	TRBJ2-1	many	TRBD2	TGTGCCAGCAGCTTAGTGACTAGCGGGAGAAATGAGCAGTTCTTC	CASSLVTSGRNEQFF
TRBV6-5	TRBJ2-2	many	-	TGTGCCAGCAGTTACTTTACAGAAACGAACACCGGGGAGCTGTTTTTT	CASSYFTETNTGELFF
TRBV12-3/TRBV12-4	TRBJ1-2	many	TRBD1	TGTGCCAGCAGTCGGGACAGGGGTAGCTACACCTTC	CASSRDRGSYTF
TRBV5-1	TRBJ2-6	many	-	TGCGCCAGCAGCCCCGGCAGTACCGGGGCCAACGTCCTGACTTTC	CASSPGSTGANVLTF
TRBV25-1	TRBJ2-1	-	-	TGTGCCAGCAGTGCCAGGGTAAATGAGCAGTTCTTC	CASSARVNEQFF
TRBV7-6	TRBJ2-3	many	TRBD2	TGTGCCAGCAGCTTACTAGCGGGGTTTCCAGATACGCAGTATTTT	CASSLLAGFPDTQYF
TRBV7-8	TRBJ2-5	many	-	TGTGCCAGCAGCTTAACCCCCCGGGAGACCCAGTACTTC	CASSLTPRETQYF
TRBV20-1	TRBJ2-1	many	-	TGCAGTGCTCCTCAAGGCCCCTACAATGAGCAGTTCTTC	CSAPQGPYNEQFF
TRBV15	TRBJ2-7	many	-	TGTGCCACCAGCACTAACAGGGAATACTACGAGCAGTACTTC	CATSTNREYYEQYF
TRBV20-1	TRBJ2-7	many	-	TGCAGTGCCGATGGGGCACACTACGAGCAGTACTTC	CSADGAHYEQYF
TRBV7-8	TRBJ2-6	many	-	TGTGCCAGCAGCTTACGGCCTCCTCTCTCTGGGGCCAACGTCCTGACTTTC	CASSLRPPLSGANVLTF
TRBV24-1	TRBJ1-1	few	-	TGTGCCACCAGTGATTTAAGCAGGCCCATGAACACTGAAGCTTTCTTT	CATSDLSRPMNTEAFF
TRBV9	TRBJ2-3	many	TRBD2	TGTGCCAGCAGCGACACCCCGGGACTAGCAACAGATACGCAGTATTTT	CASSDTPGLATDTQYF
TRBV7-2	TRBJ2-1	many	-	TGTGCCAGCAGCTTAACCAGGCGGGCCTCCTACAATGAGCAGTTCTTC	CASSLTRRASYNEQFF
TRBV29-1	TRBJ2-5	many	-	TGCAGCGTTTGGGCAAATATCGTCCCGGGGACCCAGTACTTC	CSVWANIVPGTQYF
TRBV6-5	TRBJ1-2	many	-	TGTGCCAGCAGTTATCGACAGGCCTATGGCTACACCTTC	CASSYRQAYGYTF
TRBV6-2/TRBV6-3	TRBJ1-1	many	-	TGTGCCAGCAGTTACAGACAAAAGGGAACTGAAGCTTTCTTT	CASSYRQKGTEAFF
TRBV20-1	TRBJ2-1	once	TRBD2	TGCAGTGCTCAACGACTAGCGGGAGCCTACAATGAGCAGTTCTTC	CSAQRLAGAYNEQFF
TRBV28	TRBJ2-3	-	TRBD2	TGTGCCAGCAGTAGTCTAGCGGAGAACACAGATACGCAGTATTTT	CASSSLAENTDTQYF
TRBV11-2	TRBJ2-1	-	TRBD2	TGTGCCAGCAGATCTAGCGGGAGAAGGTACAATGAGCAGTTCTTC	CASRSSGRRYNEQFF
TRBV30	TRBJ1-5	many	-	TGTGCCTGGAGTGTGAAGGGGTGGAGCAATCAGCCCCAGCATTTT	CAWSVKGWSNQPQHF
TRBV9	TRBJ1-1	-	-	TGTGCCAGCAGCAAACTATTGAGACCCGAAGCTTTCTTT	CASSKLLRPEAFF
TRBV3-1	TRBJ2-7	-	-	TGTGCCAGCAGCCAAGATGCGGGACCCTCCTACGAGCAGTACTTC	CASSQDAGPSYEQYF
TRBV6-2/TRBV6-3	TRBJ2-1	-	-	TGTGCCAGCAGTTACCAGGTGCGGACGGGGCAGTTCTTC	CASSYQVRTGQFF
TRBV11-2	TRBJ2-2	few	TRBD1	TGTGCCAGCAGCTTAGGACGGACAGGGGTCCTTCCGAACACCGGGGAGCTGTTTTTT	CASSLGRTGVLPNTGELFF
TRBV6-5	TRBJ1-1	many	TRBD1	TGTGCCAGCAGTTTGGACAGGGTTGCGATGAACACTGAAGCTTTCTTT	CASSLDRVAMNTEAFF
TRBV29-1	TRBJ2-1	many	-	TGCAGCGTAACAGAAAATGAGCAGTTCTTC	CSVTENEQFF
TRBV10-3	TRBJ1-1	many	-	TGTGCCATCTCTCTGGGGAACACTGAAGCTTTCTTT	CAISLGNTEAFF
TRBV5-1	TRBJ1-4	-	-	TGCGCCAGCAGCTTGGGAGGGGTGAGAGGAGAAAAACTGTTTTTT	CASSLGGVRGEKLFF
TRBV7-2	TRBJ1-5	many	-	TGTGCCAGCAGCTTAAGGGGAAATAGCAATCAGCCCCAGCATTTT	CASSLRGNSNQPQHF
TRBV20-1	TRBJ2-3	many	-	TGCAGTGCTAGGGCTCCGGACATTGGAGATACGCAGTATTTT	CSARAPDIGDTQYF
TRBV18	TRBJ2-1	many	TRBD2	TGTGCCAGCTCACTTGGACTAGCGGGAGCAGGTGAGCAGTTCTTC	CASSLGLAGAGEQFF
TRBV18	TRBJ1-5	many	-	TGTGCCAGCTCTGACAGACTTGATCAGCCCCAGCATTTT	CASSDRLDQPQHF
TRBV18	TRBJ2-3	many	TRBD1	TGTGCCAGCTCAACCGGACAGGGGAGCACAGATACGCAGTATTTT	CASSTGQGSTDTQYF
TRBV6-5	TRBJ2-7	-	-	TGTGCCAGCAGTTATTTTACAGGGAGCTCCTACGAGCAGTACTTC	CASSYFTGSSYEQYF
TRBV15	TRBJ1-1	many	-	TGTGCCACCAGCAGAGATGGGAGAGGTAGGAACACTGAAGCTTTCTTT	CATSRDGRGRNTEAFF
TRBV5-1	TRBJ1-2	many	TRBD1	TGCGCCAGCAGCCCTGGGACAGGGGGCTTCTATGGCTACACCTTC	CASSPGTGGFYGYTF
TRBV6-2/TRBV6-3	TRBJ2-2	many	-	TGTGCCAGCAGTTACCTGGCAGTCACCGGGGAGCTGTTTTTT	CASSYLAVTGELFF
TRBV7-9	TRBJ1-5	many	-	TGTGCCAGCAGCTTAGGCCCGGGGGGGGATCAGCCCCAGCATTTT	CASSLGPGGDQPQHF
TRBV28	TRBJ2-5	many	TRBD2	TGTGCCAGCAGTTACCAACAGATGACTAGCTTCGGAGAGACCCAGTACTTC	CASSYQQMTSFGETQYF
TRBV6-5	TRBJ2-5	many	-	TGTGCCAGCAGTTACTCGGCTAGATTGGAGACCCAGTACTTC	CASSYSARLETQYF
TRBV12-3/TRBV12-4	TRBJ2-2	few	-	TGTGCCAGCAGTTCCACCATAACTCGCGGGGAGCTGTTTTTT	CASSSTITRGELFF
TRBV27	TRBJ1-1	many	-	TGTGCCAGCAGTTTAAAAGGAACTAGGATGAACACTGAAGCTTTCTTT	CASSLKGTRMNTEAFF
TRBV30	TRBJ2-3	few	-	TGTGCCTGGGGAGTTGGCAGGGCAGATACGCAGTATTTT	CAWGVGRADTQYF
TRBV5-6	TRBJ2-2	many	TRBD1	TGTGCCAGCAGCCGGACAGGGAATAACACCGGGGAGCTGTTTTTT	CASSRTGNNTGELFF
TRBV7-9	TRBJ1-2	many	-	TGTGCCAGCAGCCATAACATCAGACATAACTATGGCTACACCTTC	CASSHNIRHNYGYTF
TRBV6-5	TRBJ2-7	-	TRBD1	TGTGCCAGCAGTTACGGGGACAGGGGGCGCGAGCAGTACTTC	CASSYGDRGREQYF
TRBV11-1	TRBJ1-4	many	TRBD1	TGTGCCAGCAGCTCCGGGACAGGGGGATCGGGGACTAATGAAAAACTGTTTTTT	CASSSGTGGSGTNEKLFF